This T cell receptor beta chain derives from a study of radiation and T cells in renal cell carcinoma. Study conclusions and caveats: In blood, top tumor clones expanded by 2 weeks, shrinking by 4.

CDR1 and CDR2 from the germline V gene are SQVTM and ANQGSEA. Trimming took off 1 base at V and 5 bases at J, with 21 bases between the two ends. This CDR3 region has 16 residues. Remarks on this clone: The target antigen is unknown.

Specified time point: baseline pretreatment blood. Indicated treatment: 15 Gy SBRT to primary tumor, nephrectomy 4 weeks later. Clones were sequenced by immunoSEQ multiplex PCR, and TCRdb holds only the in-frame ones, with some missing. Of around 160,000 clones listed, around 89% are singletons. The source was blood, collected from a patient whose treatment included radiotherapy and nephrectomy. This receptor was taken from a woman aged 70-85 years with renal cell carcinoma. V is TRBV29-1 and J is TRBJ2-7; D is possibly TRBD2 (6 bases). The DNA of the CDR3 is TGCAGCGTTGAAGGATCTCCGCAGGGCGGGATAAACGAGCAGTACTTC. Protein sequence: CSVEGSPQGGINEQYF.